This is a list of T cell receptor beta chains from one sample in a study of siplizumab effects on memory and regulatory T cells. Measured with immunoSEQ multiplex PCR; TCRdb has only the in-frame clones, and not every one. The sample holds roughly 68,000 clones, roughly 83% seen once. Material: memory CD4+ T cells sorted from blood. These receptors all come from a human donor in good health. CDR3s include the opening cysteine and the closing phenylalanine or tryptophan. A D gene is named only where the DNA matches it firmly.

v_call	j_call	d_call	cdr3_aa	cdr3_nt
TRBV7-2	TRBJ2-3	-	CASSWGDFGGTDTQYF	TGTGCCAGCAGCTGGGGGGACTTCGGTGGGACAGATACGCAGTATTTT
TRBV30	TRBJ1-2	-	CAWRAGSGGYTF	TGTGCCTGGAGAGCCGGATCGGGAGGCTACACCTTC
TRBV19	TRBJ1-5	-	CASSIQGGNQPQHF	TGTGCCAGTAGTATACAGGGTGGCAATCAGCCCCAGCATTTT
TRBV7-3	TRBJ2-2	-	CASSLRPNTGELFF	TGTGCCAGCAGCTTACGACCGAACACCGGGGAGCTGTTTTTT
TRBV19	TRBJ2-2	-	CASSMEGVGELFF	TGTGCCAGTAGTATGGAGGGGGTCGGGGAGCTGTTTTTT
TRBV27	TRBJ2-7	-	CASRKDRPRTGEQYF	TGTGCCAGCAGGAAAGACAGGCCGCGGACGGGCGAGCAGTACTTC
TRBV10-3	TRBJ2-5	-	CAIGGPQETQYF	TGTGCCATCGGGGGGCCACAAGAGACCCAGTACTTC
TRBV2	TRBJ1-5	TRBD1	CASLDRPNQPQHF	TGTGCCAGCCTGGACAGGCCAAATCAGCCCCAGCATTTT
TRBV29-1	TRBJ2-3	-	CSVEGRLLRDTQYF	TGCAGCGTTGAGGGGAGGCTCCTCCGGGATACGCAGTATTTT
TRBV5-1	TRBJ1-3	-	CASSQSQGAHSGNTIYF	TGCGCCAGCAGCCAATCCCAGGGAGCCCACTCTGGAAACACCATATATTTT